The clone carrying this TCR beta chain was seen a few times. Its antigen is undetermined. This sample is part of a study of T cells in Graves' hyperthyroidism and ophthalmopathy. Study-wide findings and caveats: In blood, most of the thyroid clonotypes expanded above 0.001 were also present.

RNA transcripts served as the template for amplifying TCR beta CDR3 regions. The primer set for the first-round RT-PCR of the TCR CDR3 was HTBI. TCRdb ran MiXCR on the multiplex PCR reads and lists one entry per CDR3 protein. Of some 440,000 distinct CDR3 sequences listed, 15% to 18% are singletons. This CDR3 region has 14 residues. The germline V gene has CDR1 DFQATT and CDR2 SNEGSKA (reference sequence). After removal of 1 base from V and 3 bases from J, the junction contained 3 bases not matched to a gene. Sequencing was carried out using blood. This receptor was taken from a woman aged 18-29 years with Graves' hyperthyroidism. This chain joins TRBV20-1 and TRBJ2-7, with 10 bases lining up with TRBD1. The CDR3 sequence is CSARVWTGGYEQYF. CDR3 nucleotides: TGCAGTGCTAGAGTGTGGACAGGGGGCTACGAGCAGTACTTC.